This TCR beta chain was observed in a study of brain metastases from non-small cell lung cancer. Deletions cut 0 bases from V and 3 bases from J, with 10 bases between. The V gene's germline CDR1 is SGHKS and CDR2 YYEKEE (reference sequence). CDR3 length: 14 amino acids. The data were produced by immunoSEQ multiplex PCR, yet TCRdb's version contains in-frame clones alone and is incomplete. The sample comprises 3,200 or so clones, 80% to 90% of which are singletons, and around 7% rests with the top ten. V gene TRBV5-5 combines with J gene TRBJ2-7, with D tentatively TRBD1 (5 bases). This TCR derives from a donor aged 40 or older with non-small cell lung cancer. Material: primary lung tumor tissue. The CDR3 sequence: CASSLATANYEQYF. The DNA for the CDR3 is TGTGCCAGCAGCTTGGCGACAGCTAACTACGAGCAGTACTTC.